This T cell receptor beta chain was obtained from a study of T cells after posttransplantation cyclophosphamide. This table comes from immunoSEQ multiplex PCR, and its TCRdb copy is limited to in-frame clones, with some not included. The specimen has tens of thousands of clones, none found just once. Busulfan-fludarabine conditioning, marrow transplant, and cyclophosphamide on days +3 and +4 were administered. The sample holds many counts of this clone. This TCR derives from a male patient aged 18-29 years who received an allogeneic stem cell transplant from a related donor, was CMV-positive, and had no GVHD. These T cells may partly come from the graft donor. Source: PBMCs, taken after allogeneic stem cell transplant with posttransplant cyclophosphamide.

CDR3 DNA sequence: TGTGCCAGCAGCCCCGGGACTAGCGGGAGAGGAAGTGGGGCCAACGTCCTGACTTTC. This gives the protein CASSPGTSGRGSGANVLTF. The chain combines TRBV11-2 with TRBJ2-6, with TRBD2 identical over 14 bases. Germline CDR1 is SGHAT and CDR2 is FQNNGV. This CDR3 contains 19 residues. Losses at the gene ends were 5 bases for V and 3 bases for J; bases not matched to a gene: 9.